This is a list of T cell receptor beta chains from one sample in a study of blood T cell repertoires in COVID-19. Assay: immunoSEQ multiplex PCR; the TCRdb copy retains only in-frame clones and omits some. The sample yields 100,000 to 150,000 clones, approximately 71% seen once. Material: peripheral blood. These receptors all stem from a woman aged 65 to 85 with acute or convalescent COVID-19. CDR3s include the opening cysteine and the closing phenylalanine or tryptophan. D genes are given only for firm matches. Only part of the rows carry a size: once, few, many, or a class if the clone is expanded.

J	V	D	size	DNA	CDR3
TRBJ2-3	TRBV11-1	.	.	TGTGCCAGCAGCCCCCGGGGAGGTGCTCGGGAGCAGTATTTT	CASSPRGGAREQYF
TRBJ1-2	TRBV19	.	few	TGTGCCAGTAGTATTTCAGTGGTTGGTAACTATGGCTACACCTTC	CASSISVVGNYGYTF
TRBJ1-1	TRBV6-5	.	many	TGTGCCAGCAGTTATTCGGTCTCTCGAACTGAAGCTTTCTTT	CASSYSVSRTEAFF
TRBJ2-5	TRBV12-3/TRBV12-4	.	.	TGTGCCAGCAGCACAGGGCAAGAGACCCAGTACTTC	CASSTGQETQYF
TRBJ2-7	TRBV19	.	.	TGTGCCAGTAGTATAGGTGGGCAGGGTTTCTACGAGCAGTACTTC	CASSIGGQGFYEQYF
TRBJ2-1	TRBV5-6	TRBD1	.	TGTGCCAGCAGCTTCGGGACAGGGGCCTACAATGAGCAGTTCTTC	CASSFGTGAYNEQFF
TRBJ2-5	TRBV10-3	.	.	TGTGCCATCAGTGAGTCGACTGGAAGGGGCCCGGGGACCCAGTACTTC	CAISESTGRGPGTQYF
TRBJ1-1	TRBV29-1	.	.	TGCAGCGCCCAACAGGGTTGGAACACTGAAGCTTTCTTT	CSAQQGWNTEAFF
TRBJ2-4	TRBV19	TRBD1	.	TGTGCCAGTAGTATAAGGACAGGGGGTCAAAGGGACAAAAACATTCAGTACTTC	CASSIRTGGQRDKNIQYF
TRBJ2-2	TRBV5-1	.	.	TGCGCCAGCAGCTTGACGGCGAACACCGGGGAGCTGTTTTTT	CASSLTANTGELFF
TRBJ2-5	TRBV15	TRBD2	.	TGTGCCACCAGCAGAGATCCACTAGCGGGAGGTGGGAGAGAGACCCAGTACTTC	CATSRDPLAGGGRETQYF
TRBJ1-4	TRBV9	TRBD1	.	TGTGCCAGCAGCGTGGGACAGAATGAAAAACTGTTTTTT	CASSVGQNEKLFF
TRBJ1-5	TRBV24-1	.	.	TGTGCCACCAGTGGCAGGTCCAATCAGCCCCAGCATTTT	CATSGRSNQPQHF
TRBJ2-2	TRBV20-1	TRBD2	.	TGCAGTGCTAGTCCCCGGGGGGGTTGGACCGGGGAGCTGTTTTTT	CSASPRGGWTGELFF
TRBJ1-2	TRBV5-4	TRBD1	few	TGTGCCAGCAGCGGGCGGACAGGGGACTATGGCTACACCTTC	CASSGRTGDYGYTF
TRBJ1-6	TRBV30	.	.	TGTGCCTGGGGTGGGGTTGCAGGGCCCACACCCCTCCACTTT	CAWGGVAGPTPLHF
TRBJ1-5	TRBV5-1	.	.	TGCGCCAGCAGCTTGGGTCCAGGATCTAATCAGCCCCAGCATTTT	CASSLGPGSNQPQHF
TRBJ2-1	TRBV5-1	TRBD2	.	TGCGCTAGAGCGGTGGTTCTGCGGGAGGTAGAAGTGAATGAGCAGTTCTTC	CARAVVLREVEVNEQFF
TRBJ1-5	TRBV28	.	many	TGTGCCAGCAAGTCCCCCCGAGGGACCCAGCATTTT	CASKSPRGTQHF
TRBJ2-3	TRBV5-1	TRBD1	.	TGCGCCAGCAGCTTGGTACAGGGACAGGGGGCAGATACGCAGTATTTT	CASSLVQGQGADTQYF
TRBJ1-2	TRBV5-5	.	.	TGTGCCAGCAGCTTGGGCCCCGCTCGGGGAAACTATGGCTACACCTTC	CASSLGPARGNYGYTF
TRBJ1-1	TRBV5-1	.	.	TGCGCCAGCAGCTTGGCGGGACACATGAACACTGAAGCTTTCTTT	CASSLAGHMNTEAFF
TRBJ2-7	TRBV4-2	.	.	TGTGCCAGCAGCCAAGGGCAGGTTCCAACCTACGAGCAGTACTTC	CASSQGQVPTYEQYF
TRBJ2-7	TRBV12-5	.	.	TGTGCTAGTGGTCTCTTTAGCGGAACTCCTTCCTACGAGCAGTACTTC	CASGLFSGTPSYEQYF
TRBJ2-1	TRBV28	TRBD2	once	TGTGCCAGCAGTTTAGCCCCTGGCGGGAGCGCCCACAATGAGCAGTTCTTC	CASSLAPGGSAHNEQFF
TRBJ1-1	TRBV28	TRBD1	.	TGTGCCAGCAGTCTCGGACAGGGGAACACTGAAGCTTTCTTT	CASSLGQGNTEAFF
TRBJ2-2	TRBV7-8	TRBD2	.	TGTGCCAGCAGCTTGGGAGGCGGGAGCGCGAACACCGGGGAGCTGTTTTTT	CASSLGGGSANTGELFF
TRBJ2-1	TRBV5-1	.	.	TGCGCCAGCAGGCTCAACTTGGGAGATGAGCAGTTCTTC	CASRLNLGDEQFF
TRBJ2-1	TRBV19	TRBD2	.	TGTGCCAGTAGTATATCGTCGATTAGCGGGACGTACAATGAGCAGTTCTTC	CASSISSISGTYNEQFF
TRBJ2-2	TRBV5-1	TRBD2	.	TGCGCCAGCAGCTCTGGTAGCGGGGTCGCGAACACCGGGGAGCTGTTTTTT	CASSSGSGVANTGELFF
TRBJ1-1	TRBV6-2/TRBV6-3	.	.	TGTGCCAGCAGTCCGGGGAGAGGGAACACTGAAGCTTTCTTT	CASSPGRGNTEAFF
TRBJ1-2	TRBV7-2	.	.	TGTGCCAGCAGCTTGGGGGGAGAGGACTATGGCTACACCTTC	CASSLGGEDYGYTF
TRBJ2-5	TRBV28	TRBD1	.	TGTGCCAGCAGTCCTGGACAGGGCAAAGAGACCCAGTACTTC	CASSPGQGKETQYF
TRBJ1-2	TRBV6-5	.	.	TGTGCCAGCAGTTACGCACACCTCTATGGCTACACCTTC	CASSYAHLYGYTF
TRBJ2-7	TRBV11-2	TRBD1	few	TGTGCCAGCAGCTTAGTGGGCAGGGGGTTCTCCTACGAGCAGTACTTC	CASSLVGRGFSYEQYF
TRBJ1-4	TRBV3-1/TRBV3-2	TRBD1	.	TGTGCCAGCAGCCAAGATCGGACAGGGACAGCCGATAATGAAAAACTGTTTTTT	CASSQDRTGTADNEKLFF
TRBJ2-2	TRBV5-5	.	.	TGTGCCAGCAGCTTCAGGGGCTGGAACACCGGGGAGCTGTTTTTT	CASSFRGWNTGELFF
TRBJ1-6	TRBV7-2	.	.	TGTGCCATCGCCCGAGACAGGACGGGATCACCCCTCCACTTT	CAIARDRTGSPLHF
TRBJ1-2	TRBV19	TRBD1	many	TGTGCCAGTAGACGGACAGGGGGATTCAACTATGGCTACACCTTC	CASRRTGGFNYGYTF
TRBJ2-2	TRBV3-1/TRBV3-2	.	.	TGTGCCAGCAGCCGTCTATCCGCCGGGGAGCTGTTTTTT	CASSRLSAGELFF
TRBJ1-5	TRBV12-2	.	once	TGTGCAAGTCGCCGCCGTGAGGTCGCAGGGCGCCAGCCCCAGCATTTT	CASRRREVAGRQPQHF
TRBJ1-4	TRBV5-1	.	.	TGCGCCAGCAGCTTGACCCCCGCGGGGGTTAATGAAAAACTGTTTTTT	CASSLTPAGVNEKLFF
TRBJ1-6	TRBV7-8	.	.	TGTGCCAGCAGCTACGGCACAGATTCACCCCTCCACTTT	CASSYGTDSPLHF
TRBJ2-7	TRBV13	.	.	TGTGCCAGCAGCTTAAGGGGCAGCACCTACGAGCAGTACTTC	CASSLRGSTYEQYF
TRBJ1-4	TRBV7-9	TRBD1	.	TGTGCCAGCAGCTCCTCGACAGGGGGTAATGAAAAACTGTTTTTT	CASSSSTGGNEKLFF
TRBJ2-7	TRBV28	.	.	TGTGCCAGCAGCTCAGGGACAAGGCCCTACGAGCAGTACTTC	CASSSGTRPYEQYF
TRBJ1-4	TRBV27	TRBD1	once	TGTGCCAGCAGTTTATTAGGGGGTAGGGGGCAATCTAATGAAAAACTGTTTTTT	CASSLLGGRGQSNEKLFF
TRBJ2-5	TRBV11-2	.	.	TGTGCCAGCAGCTTCTCGGGAGATGAGACCCAGTACTTC	CASSFSGDETQYF
TRBJ1-1	TRBV6-5	.	.	TGTGCCAGCATTTCATCCAGTTTCGAAGCTTTCTTT	CASISSSFEAFF